Listed below are T cell receptor beta chains from one sample, sequenced in a study of lymphopenia after photon versus proton radiotherapy. The table came from immunoSEQ multiplex PCR; TCRdb's copy has only in-frame clones and leaves some out. The sample yields over 25,000 clones, roughly 87% seen once. This specimen consisted of peripheral blood, obtained from a patient treated with proton-based radiotherapy. The receptor set was obtained from an older woman with cholangiocarcinoma. Some clones in this sample may be carry-over from other donors' samples. The CDR3 runs from the conserved cysteine through the conserved F or W. D genes are given only for firm matches. The listing skips clone size in some rows; elsewhere it reads once, few, many or a size class.

size	V	D	J	DNA	CDR3
-	TRBV9	-	TRBJ2-5	TGTGCCAGCTGGGAAATCCTCCAGGGACGGGAGACCCAGTACTTC	CASWEILQGRETQYF
-	TRBV9	-	TRBJ1-2	TGTGCCAGCAGCGTAGCTACAGACTATGGCTACACCTTC	CASSVATDYGYTF
-	TRBV2	-	TRBJ1-4	TGTGCCAGCACCAAGATGGGGGAGGGATATGAAAAACTGTTTTTT	CASTKMGEGYEKLFF
-	TRBV27	-	TRBJ2-7	TGTGCCAGCAGGGGGAGGAGGGACGGACGCCCCCACGAGCAGTACTTC	CASRGRRDGRPHEQYF
-	TRBV7-2	-	TRBJ2-5	TGTGCCAGCAGCTTAGAGTCGGGCCGGAAGACCCAGTACTTC	CASSLESGRKTQYF
-	TRBV23-1	-	TRBJ2-5	TGCGCCAGCGGCACAGCGTCGGAGATAGAGACCCAGTACTTC	CASGTASEIETQYF
-	TRBV2	-	TRBJ1-1	TGTGCCAGCAGTAAAGAATCTGCCATGAACACTGAAGCTTTCTTT	CASSKESAMNTEAFF
-	TRBV6-1	-	TRBJ2-5	TGTGCCAGCAGTGAAGCTCCGTACCGTAACCAAGAGACCCAGTACTTC	CASSEAPYRNQETQYF
-	TRBV30	TRBD2	TRBJ2-4	TGTGCCTGGAGTGGGCTAGCGGGGGAGACTTTCAGGAATGGCAAAAACATTCAGTACTTC	CAWSGLAGETFRNGKNIQYF
-	TRBV6-6	-	TRBJ1-4	TGTGCCAGCAGTTACGGGCAGGGTGAAAAACTGTTTTTT	CASSYGQGEKLFF
-	TRBV27	-	TRBJ1-5	TGTGCCAGCAGTTTTGCTGGGCTGGGTCAGCCCCAGCATTTT	CASSFAGLGQPQHF
once	TRBV5-1	TRBD1	TRBJ1-3	TGCGCCAGCAGCCTTGGGACAGTGCTTTCTGGAAACACCATATATTTT	CASSLGTVLSGNTIYF
once	TRBV5-1	-	TRBJ1-4	TGCGCCAGCAGCTTGGATTCCGCAACTAATGAAAAACTGTTTTTT	CASSLDSATNEKLFF
once	TRBV20-1	-	TRBJ1-1	TGCAGTGCAAAGGGGCTCACTGAAGCTTTCTTT	CSAKGLTEAFF
-	TRBV9	-	TRBJ2-3	TGTGCCAGCAGCACTCTCGTGGGGGCTATCAGGACAGATACGCAGTATTTT	CASSTLVGAIRTDTQYF
-	TRBV18	-	TRBJ1-1	TGTGCCAGCTCAACATCGACACCCGAAGCTTTCTTT	CASSTSTPEAFF
-	TRBV5-4	TRBD2	TRBJ2-5	TGTGCCAGCAGCTTGGGCGGGGGGCTAGAGACCCAGTACTTC	CASSLGGGLETQYF
-	TRBV13	TRBD1	TRBJ2-7	TGTGCCAGCATAGACCGGGACAGGGGGACCTACGAGCAGTACTTC	CASIDRDRGTYEQYF
-	TRBV27	TRBD1	TRBJ1-4	TGTGCCAGCAGTCGATCGGACAGGAACTATGAAAAACTGTTTTTT	CASSRSDRNYEKLFF
many	TRBV7-2	-	TRBJ1-5	TGTGCCAGCAGCTTAGCAACGGTTCGCAATCAGCCCCAGCATTTT	CASSLATVRNQPQHF
once	TRBV4-1	-	TRBJ2-1	TGCGCCAGCAGCCAAAATTACAATGAGCAGTTCTTC	CASSQNYNEQFF
-	TRBV27	TRBD1	TRBJ1-2	TGTGCCAGCAGTAACCGGGACAGGGGCCCAGCGGGTGGCTACACCTTC	CASSNRDRGPAGGYTF
-	TRBV7-9	-	TRBJ2-3	TGTGCCAGCAGCTTAGGCGGTGGGGAGGCAGCCGATACGCAGTATTTT	CASSLGGGEAADTQYF
-	TRBV18	-	TRBJ2-3	TGTGCCAGCTCACCAACCGGGCAAGATACGCAGTATTTT	CASSPTGQDTQYF
-	TRBV6-5	-	TRBJ2-5	TGTGCCAGCAGCCCGACAGCCCCCCCCAAGACCCAGTACTTC	CASSPTAPPKTQYF
-	TRBV13	-	TRBJ2-1	TGTGCCAGCAGCCTTCCCGGGGGTAGCTCCTACAATGAGCAGTTCTTC	CASSLPGGSSYNEQFF
-	TRBV5-1	-	TRBJ1-3	TGCGCCAGCAGCTTGGCTACGAACTCTGGAAACACCATATATTTT	CASSLATNSGNTIYF
-	TRBV19	-	TRBJ1-1	TGTGCCAGTAGTATAGGTGGGGTAGTCACTGAAGCTTTCTTT	CASSIGGVVTEAFF
-	TRBV4-1	-	TRBJ1-6	TGCGCCAGCAGCCCCACCTGGTTTGCGATAGTAAGCTCCTATAATTCACCCCTCCACTTT	CASSPTWFAIVSSYNSPLHF
-	TRBV27	TRBD1	TRBJ2-2	TGTGCCAGCAGTTTTGACAGGGCGGTTACCGGGGAGCTGTTTTTT	CASSFDRAVTGELFF